The clone carrying this T cell receptor beta chain came up a few times. TCRdb called the RT-PCR reads again in MiXCR, with one record for every CDR3 protein. The table has 30,000 to 40,000 distinct CDR3 sequences, more than 35% seen once. This entry comes from a study of patients and donors after allogeneic stem cell transplantation. The CDR3 extends over 15 amino acids. The J segment lost 0 bases and the V segment lost 3 bases, leaving 7 bases of the junction unmatched. Germline V CDR1 and CDR2: GTSNPN, SVGIG (reference sequence). This TCR derives from a human donor who was either an allogeneic HSCT recipient or a stem cell or donor lymphocyte infusion donor (not recorded which). It is not recorded whose cells these are; they may come from a transplant donor. The sample consisted of blood, either unsorted or a sorted T cell fraction (not recorded which). The chain employs TRBV30 and TRBJ1-1; 7 bases are a match to TRBD1. The CDR3 spells CAWSRDSAMNTEAFF. The DNA of the CDR3 is TGTGCCTGGAGCAGGGACAGTGCTATGAACACTGAAGCTTTCTTT.